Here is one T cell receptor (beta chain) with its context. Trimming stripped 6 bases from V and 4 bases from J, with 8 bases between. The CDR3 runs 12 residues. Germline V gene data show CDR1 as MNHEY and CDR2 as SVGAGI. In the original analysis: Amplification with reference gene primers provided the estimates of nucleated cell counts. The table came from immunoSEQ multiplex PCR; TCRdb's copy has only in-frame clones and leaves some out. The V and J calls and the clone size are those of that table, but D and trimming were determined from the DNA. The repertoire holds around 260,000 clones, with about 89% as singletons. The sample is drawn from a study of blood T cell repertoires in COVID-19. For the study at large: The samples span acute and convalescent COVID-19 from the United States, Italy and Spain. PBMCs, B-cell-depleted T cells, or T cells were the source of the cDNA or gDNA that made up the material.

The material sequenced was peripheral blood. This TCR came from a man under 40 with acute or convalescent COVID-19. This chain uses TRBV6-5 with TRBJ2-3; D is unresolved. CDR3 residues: CASSTPADTQYF. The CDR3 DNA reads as TGTGCCAGCAGCACCCCGGCAGATACGCAGTATTTT.